A selection of T cell receptor beta chains follows, all from one sample in a study of blood T cells in healthy people across ages. TCRdb recomputed calls from the 5' RACE reads with MiXCR, one row per CDR3 protein. The sample carries about 830,000 distinct CDR3 sequences, 62% recorded once. The sample comprised blood. The receptor set was obtained from a man in his thirties or forties in good health. The CDR3 runs from the conserved cysteine through the conserved F or W. Each record gives: D gene, V gene, J gene, clone size, CDR3 protein. A D gene is named only where the DNA matches it firmly. Expanded clones are given a class, and other clones once, few, many or no size at all.

D: -
V: TRBV7-2
J: TRBJ2-7
size: -
CDR3: CASSSTRSLEQYF

D: TRBD1
V: TRBV30
J: TRBJ1-1
size: -
CDR3: CAWSLTGAGLTEAFF

D: TRBD1
V: TRBV20-1
J: TRBJ2-7
size: -
CDR3: CSARGQGNYEQYF

D: -
V: TRBV10-3
J: TRBJ2-7
size: few
CDR3: CAIGPKVTRGPSGEQYF

D: -
V: TRBV4-3
J: TRBJ1-3
size: -
CDR3: CASSQDLTGRGRNTIYF

D: TRBD1
V: TRBV6-2/TRBV6-3
J: TRBJ2-7
size: once
CDR3: CASSYSSRGSYEQYF

D: -
V: TRBV6-5
J: TRBJ2-7
size: few
CDR3: CASSTLSDEQYF

D: -
V: TRBV29-1
J: TRBJ2-1
size: -
CDR3: CSGRQSAYNEQFF

D: -
V: TRBV2
J: TRBJ1-1
size: -
CDR3: CASDYATEAFF

D: -
V: TRBV30
J: TRBJ2-1
size: -
CDR3: CAWSPPSLGGGNNEQFF

D: TRBD1
V: TRBV10-3
J: TRBJ2-7
size: -
CDR3: CATSEQGQGVKYF

D: -
V: TRBV3-1
J: TRBJ2-1
size: -
CDR3: CASSHRHHGGNEQFF

D: TRBD1
V: TRBV12-3/TRBV12-4
J: TRBJ2-4
size: -
CDR3: CASSLGPQGVTKNIQYF

D: TRBD1
V: TRBV6-2/TRBV6-3
J: TRBJ2-7
size: -
CDR3: CASGIPGQGSYEQYF

D: -
V: TRBV29-1
J: TRBJ1-5
size: -
CDR3: CSVALTSSNQPQHF

D: TRBD1
V: TRBV7-2
J: TRBJ2-7
size: -
CDR3: CASRSGQGVSYEQYF

D: -
V: TRBV9
J: TRBJ2-7
size: few
CDR3: CASSVDWQETPYEQYF

D: -
V: TRBV20-1
J: TRBJ2-1
size: once
CDR3: CSARDDGLGQFF

D: TRBD2
V: TRBV29-1
J: TRBJ2-4
size: once
CDR3: CSVGLGLAGGNIQYF

D: -
V: TRBV20-1
J: TRBJ1-2
size: -
CDR3: CSSKGGILFPYGYTF

D: -
V: TRBV6-2/TRBV6-3
J: TRBJ2-6
size: -
CDR3: CASSYSSTGANVLTF

D: -
V: TRBV27
J: TRBJ1-2
size: -
CDR3: CASSLGLRGDGYTF

D: TRBD1
V: TRBV20-1
J: TRBJ1-5
size: -
CDR3: CSARDPGGQPQHF

D: TRBD1
V: TRBV5-1
J: TRBJ2-6
size: -
CDR3: CASSLTGGASGANVLTF

D: -
V: TRBV7-2
J: TRBJ2-5
size: -
CDR3: CASSGAARGFNQETQYF

D: -
V: TRBV20-1
J: TRBJ2-6
size: -
CDR3: CSGPTGLPSGANVQTF

D: -
V: TRBV6-2/TRBV6-3
J: TRBJ2-5
size: few
CDR3: CASGSQLAVGQETQYF

D: -
V: TRBV28
J: TRBJ2-7
size: -
CDR3: CAAHGSITHEQYF

D: TRBD1
V: TRBV9
J: -
size: few
CDR3: CASSPRQGVHEQYF

D: -
V: TRBV7-6
J: TRBJ1-5
size: -
CDR3: CASSLAAFESGSNQPQHF

D: -
V: TRBV7-9
J: TRBJ1-2
size: few
CDR3: CASSQRENYGYTF

D: -
V: TRBV18
J: TRBJ2-7
size: few
CDR3: CASSPPGTSSLFEQYF

D: -
V: TRBV12-3/TRBV12-4
J: TRBJ2-3
size: -
CDR3: CASSYRGGKGDTQYF

D: -
V: TRBV7-4
J: TRBJ1-6
size: -
CDR3: CASSLGWRPNSPLHF

D: -
V: TRBV4-3
J: TRBJ2-7
size: -
CDR3: CASSQVGGVSSYEQYF

D: -
V: TRBV20-1
J: TRBJ2-5
size: -
CDR3: CSASPQGETQYF

D: TRBD2
V: TRBV20-1
J: TRBJ2-3
size: -
CDR3: CSARGLAGAQAKLTDTQYF

D: TRBD2
V: TRBV24-1
J: TRBJ2-1
size: -
CDR3: CATSDENPSGGQSSYNEQFF

D: -
V: TRBV4-3
J: TRBJ2-1
size: -
CDR3: CASSQEGQGSWETQFF

D: -
V: TRBV20-1
J: TRBJ2-3
size: -
CDR3: CSASRGLVTDTQYF

D: TRBD1
V: TRBV7-2
J: TRBJ1-6
size: -
CDR3: CASSPPLGQGSPLHF

D: -
V: TRBV2
J: TRBJ2-7
size: few
CDR3: CASIGYNEQYF

D: -
V: TRBV15
J: TRBJ2-3
size: -
CDR3: CATSRGLASDTQYF

D: -
V: TRBV29-1
J: TRBJ2-6
size: -
CDR3: CSAHASAGLSGANVLTF

D: TRBD1
V: TRBV6-1
J: TRBJ2-4
size: -
CDR3: CASSRDRQNIQYF

D: TRBD1
V: TRBV7-2
J: TRBJ2-3
size: -
CDR3: CASSLGGTGGRNTQYF

D: TRBD2
V: TRBV4-2
J: TRBJ2-1
size: many
CDR3: CASSQDEGGSSYNEQFF

D: TRBD1
V: TRBV29-1
J: -
size: -
CDR3: CSVETGTAGSYNEQYF

D: -
V: TRBV9
J: TRBJ2-7
size: -
CDR3: CASSPEAGLNEQYF

D: -
V: TRBV5-1
J: TRBJ2-7
size: -
CDR3: CASSFRDPSSYEQYF